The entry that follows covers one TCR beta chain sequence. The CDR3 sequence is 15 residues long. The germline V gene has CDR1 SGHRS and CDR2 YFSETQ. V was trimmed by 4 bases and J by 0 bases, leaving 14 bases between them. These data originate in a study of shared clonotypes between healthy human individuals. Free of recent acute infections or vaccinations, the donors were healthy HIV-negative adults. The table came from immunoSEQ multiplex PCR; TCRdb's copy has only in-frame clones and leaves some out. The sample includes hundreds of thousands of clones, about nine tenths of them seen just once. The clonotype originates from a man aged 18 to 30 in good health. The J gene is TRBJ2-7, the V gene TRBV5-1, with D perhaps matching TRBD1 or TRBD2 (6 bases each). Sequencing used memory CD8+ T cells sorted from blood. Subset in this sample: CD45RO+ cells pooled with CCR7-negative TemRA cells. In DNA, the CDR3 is TGCGCCAGCAGCACCCGACAGGAGGGCTCCTACGAGCAGTACTTC. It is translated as CASSTRQEGSYEQYF.